This T cell receptor beta chain was sequenced during a study of shared clonotypes between healthy human individuals. Findings and caveats of the study: Sampling used blood alone; tissue repertoires probably differ.

Per the authors' pipeline: Owing to the provision of junction-only sequences devoid of quality scores by immunoSEQ, filtering differed. Only in-frame clones appear in the TCRdb table, and some are missing; sequencing was by immunoSEQ multiplex PCR. The DNA gave D and trimming, while V, J and clone size come from that table. The sample consists of roughly 2.6 million clones, 85% to 95% of them appearing once. A word on this clone: The antigen is undetermined. The same CDR3 arises from other DNA sequences in this sample as well.

The CDR3 is made up of 14 amino acids. The germline V gene encodes CDR1 ENHRY and CDR2 SYGVKD. V was trimmed by 0 bases and J by 8 bases, leaving 10 bases between them. Specimen: naive CD4+ T cells sorted from blood. Subset given: CD45RA+ positively selected. The chain carries TRBV10-3 and TRBJ1-4, with D hard to call. This sequence was found in a man between 18 and 29 years old in good health. CDR3: CAISESGPGEKLFF. CDR3 nucleotide sequence: TGTGCCATCAGTGAGTCTGGGCCGGGGGAAAAACTGTTTTTT.